This passage covers 17 T cell receptor beta chains from one sample sequenced in a study of blood T cells in healthy people across ages. Primed by a sample-barcoded 5' primer and a J-beta primer mix, a second PCR proceeded for 7 to 11 cycles. One entry per CDR3 protein results from TCRdb running MiXCR on the 5' RACE reads. The sample has about 1,400,000 distinct CDR3 sequences; approximately 59% are singletons. The sample consisted of blood. All receptors come from a man aged 18 to 29 in good health.

The genes are TRBV6-5 and TRBJ1-2; the D is unclear. Looked up from germline, CDR1 is MNHEY and CDR2 is SVGAGI. This CDR3 contains 14 residues. The V gene lost 3 bases and the J gene lost 6 bases, with 14 bases spanning the gap. CDR3 DNA sequence: TGTGCCAGCAGTTATGACCGGTACTACGATGGCTACACCTTC. Protein product: CASSYDRYYDGYTF.

The chain employs TRBV3-1 and TRBJ2-1, with D perhaps being TRBD1 or TRBD2 (5 bases each). There are 15 residues in the CDR3. From germline, CDR1 is LGHDT and CDR2 YNNKEL (reference sequence). Between the trimmed V and J ends, which lost 0 bases and 6 bases, there was a span of 12 bases. The CDR3 loop reads CASSQDRWGSNEQFF. CDR3 nucleotides: TGTGCCAGCAGCCAAGATCGTTGGGGGTCCAATGAGCAGTTCTTC.

Of note for this clonotype: Sequence at one end of the junction differs from germline and may be a read error. The chain employs TRBV12-5 and TRBJ2-3; D is unclear. Germline values: CDR1 LGHNT, CDR2 FRNRAP. This CDR3 contains 13 residues. The CDR3 DNA reads as TGTGCTAGTGGCTTGGAAAGCACAGATACGCAGTATTTT. This translates into CASGLESTDTQYF.

The chain employs TRBV6-5 and TRBJ2-4; D remains unclear. Per the germline V gene, CDR1 is MNHEY and CDR2 is SVGAGI. This CDR3 is 16 amino acids long. V was trimmed by 6 bases and J by 4 bases, leaving 19 bases between them. CDR3 sequence: CASRPHRPSLKNIQYF. DNA of the CDR3: TGTGCCAGCAGACCCCACAGACCTTCCCTAAAAAACATTCAGTACTTC.

This clonotype was picked up a small number of times. The chain couples TRBV29-1 to TRBJ2-3; tentatively, D is TRBD1 (5 bases). V gave up 4 bases and J gave up 9 bases, with 8 bases separating them. The CDR3 totals 10 residues. Germline CDR1 SQVTM, CDR2 ANQGSEA. The CDR3 DNA is TGCAGCGTTGGTGCAGGGACGCAGTATTTT. It translates to CSVGAGTQYF.

The rearrangement joins TRBV12-3 or TRBV12-4 to TRBJ2-1; D is ambiguous. The tail of the sequence fits TRBJ2-7 better, so the J call may be wrong. The CDR3 is 12 residues long. In DNA form, the CDR3 reads TGTGCCAGCAGTCTTAGTGCAGATGAGCAGTACTTC. This encodes CASSLSADEQYF.

This CDR3 is CSATNPNEQYF. As DNA, the CDR3 is TGCAGTGCTACGAACCCCAACGAGCAGTACTTC. This chain links TRBV20-1 with TRBJ2-7; D is ambiguous. Germline lookup yields CDR1 DFQATT and CDR2 SNEGSKA (reference sequence). V gave up 4 bases and J gave up 5 bases, with 9 bases separating them. This CDR3 comprises 11 residues.

This chain uses TRBV12-3 or TRBV12-4 with TRBJ2-3, with TRBD2 matching over 12 bases. V was clipped by 5 bases and J by 2 bases; unmatched bases: 11. The CDR3 is 18 residues long. The CDR3 is CASSPPARLAGDTDTQYF. In nucleotides, the CDR3 is TGTGCCAGCAGTCCCCCGGCCAGACTAGCGGGAGACACAGATACGCAGTATTTT.

The chain recombines TRBV29-1 with TRBJ1-2; D uncertain. Germline V lookup: CDR1 SQVTM, CDR2 ANQGSEA. The CDR3 spans 14 residues. V dropped 1 base and J dropped 6 bases, with 15 bases sitting between them. In DNA form, the CDR3 reads TGCAGCGTTGAAGTGGGTATGGCACCAAATGGCTACACCTTC. Its translation: CSVEVGMAPNGYTF.

This chain connects TRBV27 to TRBJ2-4, with D uncertain. The DNA end is a closer match to TRBJ2-5, so the J assignment may be wrong. The CDR3 covers 13 residues. Germline loops: CDR1 MNHEY, CDR2 SMNVEV (reference sequence). CDR3 sequence (DNA): TGTGCCAGCAGTTTCGGTTTCCAAGAGACCCAGTACTTC. Encoded protein: CASSFGFQETQYF.

The chain joins TRBV7-2 to TRBJ2-5, with 7 bases lining up with TRBD2. Germline-derived CDR1 and CDR2 are SGHTA and FQGNSA. Trimming took 5 bases from V and 5 from J; bases not matched to a gene: 5. The CDR3 is 13 amino acids. The CDR3: CASSVGGSETQYF. For the CDR3, the DNA is TGTGCCAGCAGCGTCGGCGGGAGCGAGACCCAGTACTTC.

The chain employs TRBV4-1 and TRBJ2-5; either TRBD1 or TRBD2 may supply D (6 bases each). V was clipped by 4 bases and J by 3 bases, with 15 bases between them. The CDR3 contains 15 residues. Germline V gene data show CDR1 as MGHRA and CDR2 as YSYEKL. CDR3 coding DNA: TGCGCCAGCAGCCCAGAAGGGGGGCCAGAAGAGACCCAGTACTTC. As protein: CASSPEGGPEETQYF.

The chain is built from TRBV28 and TRBJ2-7; no clear D. This CDR3 spans 13 amino acids. Germline assignment: CDR1 MDHEN and CDR2 SYDVKM. Trimming pared 3 bases from V and 5 bases from J, leaving 11 bases between. The CDR3 is CASSFRFIDEQYF. The DNA for the CDR3 is TGTGCCAGCAGTTTCAGGTTTATTGACGAGCAGTACTTC.

CDR3 in DNA: TGTGCCAGCATAAATAGCTCAAGATCCACAGATACGCAGTATTTT. This codes for CASINSSRSTDTQYF. The chain is built from TRBV12-3 or TRBV12-4 and TRBJ2-3; no clear D gene. The V end was cut by 7 bases, the J end by 2 bases, with 16 bases between. This CDR3 is 15 amino acids long.

There are a few counts of this clonotype. The chain employs TRBV4-1 and TRBJ2-1; D possibly corresponds to TRBD2 (6 bases). CDR1 and CDR2 (germline): MGHRA, YSYEKL. The length of the CDR3 is 16 residues. V dropped 8 bases and J dropped 0 bases, with 17 bases sitting between them. CDR3 nucleotides: TGCGCCAGCGGGCCTTCTCTAGCGACCTCCTACAATGAGCAGTTCTTC. It is translated as CASGPSLATSYNEQFF.

J is TRBJ2-1 and V is TRBV20-1; 10 bases are a match to TRBD2. Germline CDR1 and CDR2: DFQATT and SNEGSKA (reference sequence). The length of the CDR3 is 13 residues. J lost 4 bases, V lost 3 bases, and 0 bases had no gene match. DNA of the CDR3: TGCAGTGCTAGGGGACTAGCGTACAATGAGCAGTTCTTC. Amino acid sequence: CSARGLAYNEQFF.

In its sample, this clonotype was seen a few times. The chain uses TRBV7-2 and TRBJ1-5; maybe TRBD1 (5 bases). From germline, CDR1 is SGHTA and CDR2 FQGNSA. The CDR3 covers 14 residues. The germline V and J ends were trimmed by 5 bases and 4 bases, with 12 bases remaining between them. The CDR3 sequence is CASSPDRPNQPQHF. DNA of the CDR3: TGTGCCAGCAGCCCAGACAGACCTAATCAGCCCCAGCATTTT.